One and the same sample provided the 8 T cell receptor beta chains below, sequenced in a study of shared clonotypes between healthy human individuals. The repertoire was sequenced with immunoSEQ multiplex PCR; TCRdb's copy has only in-frame clones and lacks some. Of 1,500,000 or so clones in the sample, less than 99% were seen once. The sample was naive CD4+ T cells sorted from blood. As for subset: CD45RA+ positively selected. The receptor source for this set is a young man in good health.

This chain links TRBV18 with TRBJ2-5, with D perhaps matching TRBD2 (5 bases). This CDR3 spans 14 amino acids. The V end was cut by 3 bases, the J end by 5 bases, with 13 bases between. Germline-derived CDR1 and CDR2 are KGHSH and LQKENI. The CDR3 reads CASSPKSGEETQYF. CDR3 bases: TGTGCCAGCTCACCCAAATCCGGGGAGGAGACCCAGTACTTC.

The chain recombines TRBV21-1 with TRBJ2-7; the table's D call, TRBD1, has no DNA check behind it. TRBV21-1 is a recognized pseudogene. This CDR3 is built from 13 residues. The CDR3 sequence is CASSSQLTYEQYF. The CDR3 DNA follows: TGTGCCAGCAGTTCACAATTAACCTACGAGCAGTACTTC.

The chain employs TRBV11-2 and TRBJ2-5; 8 bases are shared with TRBD2. The CDR3 length is 14 residues. From germline, CDR1 is SGHAT and CDR2 FQNNGV. With V trimmed by 2 bases and J by 5 bases, 4 bases remained unmatched. CDR3 sequence: CASSLRREVETQYF. CDR3 DNA sequence: TGTGCCAGCAGCTTACGGCGGGAGGTTGAGACCCAGTACTTC.

The genes are TRBV28 and TRBJ2-7, with 11 positions matching TRBD2. The J segment lost 4 bases and the V segment lost 6 bases, leaving 8 bases of the junction unmatched. The germline gives CDR1 MDHEN, CDR2 SYDVKM. This CDR3 is 15 amino acids long. CDR3 protein: CASSPRLAGQYEQYF. The CDR3 coding sequence is TGTGCCAGCAGCCCGCGACTAGCGGGGCAATACGAGCAGTACTTC.

The gene calls are TRBV28 and TRBJ2-7, with D perhaps TRBD1 (5 bases). The CDR3 is made up of 13 amino acids. Trimming took 5 bases from V and 3 from J, leaving 11 bases between them. The germline V gene has CDR1 MDHEN and CDR2 SYDVKM. DNA for the CDR3: TGTGCCAGCAGTCTCAGGGTATTCTACGAGCAGTACTTC. As protein: CASSLRVFYEQYF.

This clone came up once. The gene calls are TRBV9 and TRBJ2-2, with 11 nucleotides matching TRBD1. The germline V gene has CDR1 SGDLS and CDR2 YYNGEE. J was trimmed by 4 bases and V by 2 bases; bases with no gene match: 1. This CDR3 has 15 residues. The CDR3 nucleotides read TGTGCCAGCAGCGTCGGGACAGGGGGCACCGGGGAGCTGTTTTTT. Its translation: CASSVGTGGTGELFF.

V usage is TRBV28 and J usage is TRBJ1-3, with D perhaps matching TRBD1 (6 bases). Per the germline V gene, CDR1 is MDHEN and CDR2 is SYDVKM. V lost 5 bases, J lost 0 bases, and 11 bases lay in between. CDR3 length equals 15 residues. CDR3 amino acids: CASSQRGISGNTIYF. CDR3 coding DNA: TGTGCCAGCAGTCAGAGGGGGATCTCTGGAAACACCATATATTTT.

V usage is TRBV5-6 and J usage is TRBJ1-4; 10 bases are shared with TRBD1. The CDR3 has 14 residues. CDR1 and CDR2 from the germline V gene are SGHDT and YYEEEE. The junction had 3 bases not matched to a gene; V was cut back by 6 bases and J by 4 bases. The CDR3 sequence is CASTWDRGNEKLFF. In DNA form, the CDR3 reads TGTGCCAGCACCTGGGACAGGGGTAATGAAAAACTGTTTTTT.